The present T cell receptor beta chain was sequenced within a study of CD8 T cells in ankylosing spondylitis. V trimming: 2 bases; J trimming: 6 bases; junction bases outside the gene matches: 9. The CDR3 runs 15 residues. CDR1 GTSNPN and CDR2 SVGIG come from the germline V gene (reference sequence). Scientists made TCR beta libraries using quantitative 5'-RACE with molecular barcodes. TCRdb reprocessed the 5' RACE reads with MiXCR, giving one entry per CDR3 protein. The sample shows some 37,000 distinct CDR3 sequences, more than 15% of them seen only once. This clonotype was found a few times. The chain couples TRBV30 to TRBJ2-1; 8 nucleotides agree with TRBD1. Sequencing was performed on blood. The clonotype comes from a male donor with ankylosing spondylitis or in good health (not recorded which). For the CDR3, the DNA is TGTGCCTGGAGTCTAGGACAGGGAGAGCGCAATGAGCAGTTCTTC. Amino acids: CAWSLGQGERNEQFF.